The next 21 T cell receptor beta chains were all read from a single sample in a study of T cell responses to AZD1222 COVID-19 vaccine. Here immunoSEQ multiplex PCR was the method, and the copy in TCRdb shows in-frame clones only, minus some. The sample has roughly 140,000 clones; about 93% are singletons. The sequences come from peripheral blood, collected 28 days after the second AZD1222 dose. These TCRs come from an adult who received the AZD1222 COVID-19 vaccine.

This chain uses TRBV27 with TRBJ2-7; D perhaps matches TRBD2 (6 bases). Germline CDR1 is MNHEY and CDR2 is SMNVEV (reference sequence). The CDR3 totals 13 residues. V shed 6 bases and J shed 1 base, with 10 bases lying between them. Here the CDR3 reads CASSGGRSYEQYF. CDR3 bases: TGTGCCAGCAGCGGGGGTCGGTCCTACGAGCAGTACTTC.

V gene TRBV5-6 combines with J gene TRBJ1-1; D is unresolved. Trimming took off 5 bases at V and 12 bases at J, with 17 bases between the two ends. The germline CDR1 and CDR2 sequences are SGHDT and YYEEEE. There are 12 residues in the CDR3. In DNA, the CDR3 is TGTGCCAGCAGAACGCCTTTAGGGAAGACTTTCTTT. This codes for CASRTPLGKTFF.

The rearrangement links TRBV29-1 to TRBJ1-2; no definite D call. V was clipped by 7 bases and J by 7 bases, with 10 bases between them. Germline CDR1 reads SQVTM; CDR2 reads ANQGSEA. This CDR3 spans 10 amino acids. The CDR3 sequence: CSAGGSGYTF. For the CDR3, the DNA is TGCAGCGCCGGCGGGTCTGGCTACACCTTC.

The gene calls are TRBV7-2 and TRBJ1-5; the match to TRBD1 covers 10 bases. The CDR3 consists of 16 residues. The germline V gene encodes CDR1 SGHTA and CDR2 FQGNSA. V lost 5 bases and J lost 6; bases outside the gene matches: 10. CDR3 protein: CASSPVRTGGFQPQHF. CDR3 nucleotides: TGTGCCAGCAGCCCAGTTAGGACAGGGGGATTTCAGCCCCAGCATTTT.

The genes are TRBV29-1 and TRBJ2-3, with 7 bases identical to TRBD1. There are 15 residues in the CDR3. Germline V gene lookup returns CDR1 SQVTM and CDR2 ANQGSEA. V lost 3 bases, J lost 3 bases, and 9 bases stayed unmatched. DNA for the CDR3: TGCAGCGTTGACCGGCGCAGGGGGATTACAGATACGCAGTATTTT. Its translation: CSVDRRRGITDTQYF.

The V gene is TRBV21-1, the J gene TRBJ2-2; the D segment call TRBD2 is taken from the table without a DNA check. TRBV21-1 is tagged as a pseudogene. The CDR3 is 19 amino acids. Here the CDR3 reads CASSKKSPADQLSAGELFF. CDR3 DNA sequence: TGTGCCAGCAGCAAAAAGAGTCCGGCAGACCAACTATCGGCCGGGGAGCTGTTTTTT.

This chain joins TRBV12-3 or TRBV12-4 and TRBJ1-1; D call uncertain. Trimming stripped 3 bases from V and 1 base from J, with 3 bases between. This CDR3 has 12 amino acids. The CDR3 region is CASSFGNTEAFF. CDR3 sequence (DNA): TGTGCCAGCAGTTTTGGGAACACTGAAGCTTTCTTT.

V usage is TRBV12-5 and J usage is TRBJ1-2; TRBD1 is a possible D gene (5 bases). V was shortened by 0 bases and J by 0 bases, with 17 bases between the two germline ends. CDR3 length equals 18 residues. CDR1 is LGHNT, CDR2 FRNRAP, per germline. CDR3 in amino acids: CASGLVPWLDNANYGYTF. CDR3 nucleotide sequence: TGTGCTAGTGGTTTGGTACCTTGGCTGGACAACGCTAACTATGGCTACACCTTC.

The rearrangement links TRBV15 to TRBJ1-2; D gene uncertain. Trimming removed 3 bases at V and 0 bases at J, with 8 bases between. The CDR3 sequence is 14 residues long. Germline lookup yields CDR1 LNHNV and CDR2 YYDKDF (reference sequence). The CDR3 DNA reads as TGTGCCACCAGCAGGGGAAAACCTAACTATGGCTACACCTTC. Protein sequence: CATSRGKPNYGYTF. The variable domain in full, with the rest retrieved from reference TRBV15 and TRBJ1-2, is DAMVIQNPRYQVTQFGKPVTLSCSQTLNHNVMYWYQQKSSQAPKLLFHYYDKDFNNEADTPDNFQSRRPNTSFCFLDIRSPGLGDTAMYLCATSRGKPNYGYTFGSGTRLTVV.

The chain recombines TRBV10-3 with TRBJ2-3, with 7 bases lining up with TRBD2. The CDR3 has 12 residues. The germline V gene has CDR1 ENHRY and CDR2 SYGVKD. Losses at the gene ends were 11 bases for V and 4 bases for J; bases not matched to a gene: 6. CDR3 protein: CASGGSPDTQYF. The CDR3 nucleotides read TGTGCCTCGGGGGGTTCCCCAGATACGCAGTATTTT.

The rearrangement links TRBV5-6 to TRBJ1-1; tentatively, D is TRBD1 (5 bases). The CDR3 length is 13 residues. Germline V gene data show CDR1 as SGHDT and CDR2 as YYEEEE. V lost 4 bases and J lost 5, with 12 bases in between. CDR3 bases: TGTGCCAGCAGCCCGGGATGGGGGACTGAAGCTTTCTTT. Its translation: CASSPGWGTEAFF.

V is TRBV14 and J is TRBJ2-1; D is possibly TRBD1 or TRBD2 (5 bases each). The ends were cut back, 1 base at V and 8 bases at J, with 15 bases in the middle. Germline CDR1 is SGHDN and CDR2 is FVKESK. The CDR3 spans 15 residues. The CDR3 nucleotides read TGTGCCAGCAGCCAAGGGGGGTGGGCTTCGGATGAGCAGTTCTTC. Amino acid sequence: CASSQGGWASDEQFF.

The chain combines TRBV5-1 with TRBJ2-1; 8 bases are a match to TRBD1. The germline CDR1 and CDR2 sequences are SGHRS and YFSETQ. This CDR3 contains 16 residues. J was trimmed by 8 bases and V by 0 bases; bases with no gene match: 10. In nucleotides, the CDR3 is TGCGCCAGCAGCTTGGGGCAGGGGGCCGAATCGCATGAGCAGTTCTTC. Translation gives CASSLGQGAESHEQFF.

This sequence joins TRBV25-1 and TRBJ2-1; 10 nucleotides align to TRBD2. The length of the CDR3 is 15 residues. V lost 6 bases, J lost 1 base, and 3 bases stayed unmatched. Germline CDR1 and CDR2: MGHDK and SYGVNS. The chain's CDR3 is CASSTSGTSYNEQFF. The DNA for the CDR3 is TGTGCCAGCAGCACTAGCGGGACATCCTACAATGAGCAGTTCTTC.

The chain links TRBV5-4 to TRBJ1-1; a possible D gene is TRBD1 (5 bases). The CDR3 extends over 14 amino acids. The V gene lost 7 bases and the J gene lost 1 base, with 14 bases spanning the gap. The germline CDR1 and CDR2 sequences are SGHNT and YYREEE (reference sequence). For the CDR3, the DNA is TGTGCCAGCCCCGCTGGGGGATCGAACACTGAAGCTTTCTTT. Translating it yields CASPAGGSNTEAFF.

This chain connects TRBV5-6 to TRBJ2-5, with 8 bases fitting TRBD2. With V trimmed by 7 bases and J by 5 bases, 10 bases remained unmatched. The CDR3 has 14 residues. In germline, CDR1 is SGHDT, CDR2 YYEEEE. The CDR3, as DNA: TGTGCCAGCGGCAGAGCGGGAGTCCATGAGACCCAGTACTTC. Translation: CASGRAGVHETQYF.

This chain joins TRBV4-1 and TRBJ1-2; the D is unclear. This CDR3 region has 13 residues. Germline V gene sequence: CDR1 MGHRA, CDR2 YSYEKL. V lost 0 bases and J lost 3, with 5 bases in between. CDR3 protein: CASSQEPYYGYTF. CDR3 DNA sequence: TGCGCCAGCAGCCAAGAGCCGTACTATGGCTACACCTTC.

The chain carries TRBV25-1 and TRBJ2-3; D tentatively fits TRBD1 or TRBD2 (6 bases each). Trimming took off 8 bases at V and 3 bases at J, with 15 bases between the two ends. CDR1 and CDR2 (germline): MGHDK, SYGVNS. This CDR3 spans 14 amino acids. DNA for the CDR3: TGTGCCAGCTCTCCAGGGGCGGGAACAGATACGCAGTATTTT. Translation: CASSPGAGTDTQYF.

The rearrangement joins TRBV9 to TRBJ2-1, with 9 bases matching TRBD2. The germline CDR1 and CDR2 sequences are SGDLS and YYNGEE. V was clipped by 9 bases and J by 10 bases; unmatched bases: 11. CDR3 size: 13 residues. As DNA, the CDR3 is TGTGCCACCCAGCGGGGGGTTGGAGAAGAGCAGTTCTTC. Protein product: CATQRGVGEEQFF.

The J gene is TRBJ2-1, the V gene TRBV5-4; 13 bases are shared with TRBD2. The germline V gene encodes CDR1 SGHNT and CDR2 YYREEE (reference sequence). The CDR3 has 16 residues. V lost 0 bases, J lost 7 bases, and 4 bases stayed unmatched. DNA of the CDR3: TGTGCCAGCAGCTTGGCCGGGACTAGCGGGGTTAATGAGCAGTTCTTC. It yields the protein CASSLAGTSGVNEQFF.

V is TRBV13 and J is TRBJ1-2; D is unclear. This CDR3 is 12 amino acids long. The V gene's germline CDR1 is PRHDT and CDR2 FYEKMQ (reference sequence). Trimming removed 5 bases from V and 4 bases from J, with 8 bases in between. The CDR3: CASSQGIYGYTF. In nucleotides, the CDR3 is TGTGCCAGCAGCCAAGGTATCTATGGCTACACCTTC.